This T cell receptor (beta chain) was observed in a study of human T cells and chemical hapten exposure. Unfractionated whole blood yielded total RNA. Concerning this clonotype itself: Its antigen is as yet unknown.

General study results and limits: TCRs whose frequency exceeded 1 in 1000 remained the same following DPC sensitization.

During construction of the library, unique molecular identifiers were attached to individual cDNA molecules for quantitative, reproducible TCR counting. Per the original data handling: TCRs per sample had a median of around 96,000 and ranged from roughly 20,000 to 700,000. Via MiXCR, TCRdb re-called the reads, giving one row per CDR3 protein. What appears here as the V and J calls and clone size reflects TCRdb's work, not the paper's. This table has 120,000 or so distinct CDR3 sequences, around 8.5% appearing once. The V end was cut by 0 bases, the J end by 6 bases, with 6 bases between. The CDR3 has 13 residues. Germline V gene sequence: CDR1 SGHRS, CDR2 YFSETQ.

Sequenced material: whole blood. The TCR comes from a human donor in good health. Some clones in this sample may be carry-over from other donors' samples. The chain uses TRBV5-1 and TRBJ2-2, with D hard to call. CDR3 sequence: CASSLDPSGELFF. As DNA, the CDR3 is TGCGCCAGCAGCTTGGACCCATCCGGGGAGCTGTTTTTT.